The rows below give T cell receptor beta chains drawn from one sample of a study of T cell repertoires in cytomegalovirus infection. Antigens for these TCRs are unknown. TCRdb ran MiXCR on the reads and lists one entry per CDR3 protein. The table records roughly 34,000 distinct CDR3 sequences, around half of them present only once. Sequencing used CD8+ T cells from cultured PBMCs, obtained from culture after CMV antigen stimulation. Receptor source: a human donor in good health (CMV status not recorded). Some clones in this sample may be carry-over from other donors' samples. The CDR3 runs from the conserved cysteine through the conserved F or W. D genes are given only for firm matches. Clone sizes are given selectively: once, few, many, or a class where the clone is expanded.

abundance	v_gene	j_gene	d_gene	CDR3nt	CDR3aa
-	TRBV24-1	TRBJ2-1	-	TGTGCCACCGATACAGGGAGCTCCTACAATGAGCAGTTCTTC	CATDTGSSYNEQFF
-	TRBV6-5	TRBJ2-2	TRBD1	TGTGCCAGCAGTGAAGCTTGGGGACAGGGGCGATCGGGGGAGCTGTTTTTT	CASSEAWGQGRSGELFF
few	TRBV7-8	TRBJ2-7	TRBD1	TGTGCCAGCAGCGACAGGGGCGGAGAGCAGTACTTC	CASSDRGGEQYF
-	TRBV11-2	TRBJ1-2	TRBD1	TGTGCCAGCAGCTCCAGGGGGGAAGGGGGCACCTATGGCTACACCTTC	CASSSRGEGGTYGYTF
-	TRBV6-8	TRBJ1-2	-	TGTGCCAGCAGTTACTCGGACAGAACTAACTTTAACTATGGCTACACCTTC	CASSYSDRTNFNYGYTF
-	TRBV3-1	TRBJ1-1	-	TGTGCCAGCAGCCAAGATTTGGGCGGAATGAACACTGAAGCTTTCTTT	CASSQDLGGMNTEAFF
-	TRBV24-1	TRBJ2-5	TRBD1	TGTGCCACCAGTGATGTGACAGGGGAAGAGACCCAGTACTTC	CATSDVTGEETQYF
-	TRBV6-5	TRBJ1-1	-	TGTGCCAGCCGGGCCACTTTGAACACTGAAGCTTTCTTT	CASRATLNTEAFF
-	TRBV24-1	TRBJ1-2	-	TGTGCCACCAGTGCCCGCAGGGAGAAGGGGCCGGGTGGCTACACCTTC	CATSARREKGPGGYTF
many	TRBV7-6	TRBJ2-1	TRBD2	TGTGCCAGCAGCGCATTACTAGCGGGAGAGGTCAATGAGCAGTTCTTC	CASSALLAGEVNEQFF
many	TRBV6-4	TRBJ2-7	-	TGTGCCAGCAGTCCGGGACATGGCTACGAGCAGTACTTC	CASSPGHGYEQYF
few	TRBV7-2	TRBJ2-3	-	TGTGCCAGCAGCCACGATTTAGGGCGAAGAAACACAGATACGCAGTATTTT	CASSHDLGRRNTDTQYF
-	TRBV6-5	TRBJ2-7	-	TGTGCCAGCAGTTACCCTACCCGGGGCGGCTACGAGCAGTACTTC	CASSYPTRGGYEQYF
-	TRBV7-6	TRBJ2-3	TRBD1	TGTGCCAGCAGTATCCGGACAGGGCATAGCACAGATACGCAGTATTTT	CASSIRTGHSTDTQYF
-	TRBV27	TRBJ2-3	-	TGTGCCAGCAGTGCACGGCCAAGGTGGGGGAGGGATACGCAGTATTTT	CASSARPRWGRDTQYF
-	TRBV12-3/TRBV12-4	TRBJ1-4	-	TGTGCCAGCAGTCCACAGACGCGGGGGTCCGCAAAACTGTTTTTT	CASSPQTRGSAKLFF
-	TRBV7-9	TRBJ2-3	-	TGTGCCAGCAGCTTAGGATCCGGGGGTTGGATGGCAGATACGCAGTATTTT	CASSLGSGGWMADTQYF
-	TRBV9	TRBJ2-7	TRBD2	TGTGCCAGCAGCGTATCTGGTGGGAGGGCCGCCTACGAGCAGTACTTC	CASSVSGGRAAYEQYF
-	TRBV6-1	TRBJ1-1	-	TGTGCCAGCAGTGAAGCGCTTCACAGATTGAACACTGAAGCTTTCTTT	CASSEALHRLNTEAFF
few	TRBV7-9	TRBJ1-3	-	TGTGCCAGCAGCAACGACAGACCGGGAGGAAACACCATATATTTT	CASSNDRPGGNTIYF
few	TRBV11-2	TRBJ2-1	-	TGTGCCAGCACCACTCCCCATACCACGAAGCAGTTCTTC	CASTTPHTTKQFF
-	TRBV4-1	TRBJ1-6	TRBD1	TGCGCCAGCAGCCACGGACAGGGACAGGGTAATTCACCCCTCCACTTT	CASSHGQGQGNSPLHF
-	TRBV7-2	TRBJ1-1	-	TGTGCCAGCAGCTTAGCCTACGGCGACACTGAAGCTTTCTTT	CASSLAYGDTEAFF
-	TRBV15	TRBJ2-7	-	TGTGCCACCAGTTACGGGGGGCAGGGTAGCTCCTACGAGCAGTACTTC	CATSYGGQGSSYEQYF
few	TRBV7-2	TRBJ2-1	TRBD1	TGTGCCAGCAGCTTAGCGCGAAGGGGGCCCTACAATGAGCAGTTCTTC	CASSLARRGPYNEQFF
few	TRBV6-2/TRBV6-3	TRBJ2-3	TRBD2	TGTGCCAGCAGTCTACAGACTAGCGGGGGCACAGATACGCAGTATTTT	CASSLQTSGGTDTQYF
-	TRBV6-8	TRBJ2-3	-	TGTGCCAGCAGTTATGGTGCGGGATACACAGATACGCAGTATTTT	CASSYGAGYTDTQYF
-	TRBV27	TRBJ2-3	-	TGTGCCAGCAGTTTAGGGCAGGGTAGCGATACGCAGTATTTT	CASSLGQGSDTQYF
few	TRBV11-2	TRBJ2-5	-	TGTGCCAGCAGCTTAGATCTGCAGACCCAGTACTTC	CASSLDLQTQYF
-	TRBV6-4	TRBJ2-3	TRBD2	TGTGCCAGCAGCTTGACTAGCGGGGGATCAGATACGCAGTATTTT	CASSLTSGGSDTQYF
-	TRBV4-1	TRBJ1-1	-	TGCGCCAGCGGCTCTAGTAATACTGAAGCTTTCTTT	CASGSSNTEAFF
-	TRBV5-1	TRBJ2-3	TRBD2	TGCGCCAGCAGCCCCCCGGTATTAGCGGGGACAGATACGCAGTATTTT	CASSPPVLAGTDTQYF
-	TRBV11-2	TRBJ1-4	-	TGTGCCAGCAGCTACAGGAGGAATGAAAAACTGTTTTTT	CASSYRRNEKLFF
-	TRBV7-2	TRBJ2-2	-	TGTGCCAGCAGCTACAGGGCTGGGACCGGGGAGCTGTTTTTT	CASSYRAGTGELFF
few	TRBV6-5	TRBJ2-1	-	TGTGCCAGCAGTTACTCCGAGGGGTACAATGAGCAGTTCTTC	CASSYSEGYNEQFF
many	TRBV7-6	TRBJ1-1	-	TGTGCCAGCAGCTTAGCGCAGGGGTCCCTGAACACTGAAGCTTTCTTT	CASSLAQGSLNTEAFF
few	TRBV7-6	TRBJ2-1	-	TGTGCCAGCAGCGTAACCCCTAGGGCAGAAGAGCAGTTCTTC	CASSVTPRAEEQFF
few	TRBV7-8	TRBJ1-5	-	TGTGCCAGCAGCTTAGTTCCGGGAAACAGCAATCAGCCCCAGCATTTT	CASSLVPGNSNQPQHF
-	TRBV20-1	TRBJ2-1	TRBD2	TGCAGTGCTAGAGTCGAGGGGAGGGCGGTGAATGAGCAGTTCTTC	CSARVEGRAVNEQFF
-	TRBV12-3/TRBV12-4	TRBJ2-3	TRBD2	TGTGCCAGCAGTCCAGGGACTAGCGGGAGGGCCCTCGGAGATACGCAGTATTTT	CASSPGTSGRALGDTQYF
many	TRBV4-2	TRBJ2-1	TRBD2	TGTGCCAGCAGCCCAGCGGGACTAGCGGGGTACAATGAGCAGTTCTTC	CASSPAGLAGYNEQFF
-	TRBV20-1	TRBJ2-1	TRBD2	TGCAGTGCTACCGCCCCGACTAGCGGGAGGGGCAATGAGCAGTTCTTC	CSATAPTSGRGNEQFF
few	TRBV27	TRBJ1-5	-	TGTGCCAGCAGTTTATCAGGGTCCGATCAGCCCCAGCATTTT	CASSLSGSDQPQHF
few	TRBV10-3	TRBJ2-7	TRBD2	TGTGCCATCAGTGAGTCCCCTCCGACTAGCGGGGCCTACGAGCAGTACTTC	CAISESPPTSGAYEQYF
-	TRBV11-2	TRBJ2-2	-	TGTGCCAGCAGCTTCGGAGGTATCCTCACCGGGGAGCTGTTTTTT	CASSFGGILTGELFF
-	TRBV14	TRBJ2-6	-	TGTGCCAGCAGCCCGGAGGGGTCGGCCAACGTCCTGACTTTC	CASSPEGSANVLTF
-	TRBV7-8	TRBJ1-2	-	TGTGCCAGCGGACTTCTTTCGGGCTACACCTTC	CASGLLSGYTF
-	TRBV6-7	TRBJ1-1	-	TGTGCCAGCAGTTACTCGTGGGGGCTGTACACTGAAGCTTTCTTT	CASSYSWGLYTEAFF
-	TRBV12-3/TRBV12-4	TRBJ1-2	-	TGTGCCAGCACCCCTGGTGGCGGGACGGCGTCATTCTATGGCTACACCTTC	CASTPGGGTASFYGYTF
-	TRBV11-2	TRBJ2-3	-	TGTGCCAGCAGCTTGGGACTTACAGCAGATACGCAGTATTTT	CASSLGLTADTQYF
many	TRBV6-2/TRBV6-3	TRBJ2-1	TRBD2	TGTGCCAGCAGTTACTCGAGGGGCCTAGCGGGGGGCCATAGCTCCTACAATGAGCAGTTCTTC	CASSYSRGLAGGHSSYNEQFF
few	TRBV7-2	TRBJ2-7	TRBD1	TGTGCCAGCAGCTTGACCGGGACAGGGACCTACGAGCAGTACTTC	CASSLTGTGTYEQYF
-	TRBV7-4	TRBJ2-5	TRBD1	TGTGCCAGCAGCTTATACCCAACAGGGGGCAAAGAGACCCAGTACTTC	CASSLYPTGGKETQYF
-	TRBV4-1	TRBJ2-4	-	TGCGCCAGCAGCCATAAAAAAGGACAATTCCAATTGGCCAAAAACATTCAGTACTTC	CASSHKKGQFQLAKNIQYF